This T cell receptor beta chain was found in a study of CD4 and CD8 cells across lung adenocarcinoma regions. A note on this clonotype: One end of the junction is discordant with germline, which a read error may explain.

A single record per CDR3 protein comes from TCRdb applying MiXCR to the PCR reads. The repertoire holds some 20,000 distinct CDR3 sequences, around 50% seen once, with about 25% in the top ten. Donors had localized lung adenocarcinoma, a non-small cell lung cancer. The CDR3 has 15 amino acids. Looked up from germline, CDR1 is MNHEY and CDR2 is SMNVEV (reference sequence). The J gene is TRBJ2-3, the V gene TRBV27, with D possibly being TRBD1 or TRBD2 (5 bases each). This receptor was identified in a female donor with lung adenocarcinoma. The CD4 and CD8 labels of this study may be unreliable. Sequencing was carried out using CD8+ T cells from the center of a lung tumor. The CDR3 region is CASRRGARVPDTQYF. In DNA form, the CDR3 reads TGTGCCAGCAGGAGGGGAGCCCGTGTCCCGGATACGCAGTACTTT.